A single T cell receptor beta chain is shown here with its context. Here immunoSEQ multiplex PCR was the method, and the copy in TCRdb shows in-frame clones only, minus some. The sample records 110,000 or so clones, about 89% being singletons. The data originate from a study of control samples from healthy donors and cancer patients. The sequencing sample was made of blood. This clonotype was sampled from a man between 45 and 60 years old in good health.

DNA for the CDR3: TGTGCCAGCAGCAGGGGTGGGACCGGGGAGCTGTTTTTT. Amino acid sequence: CASSRGGTGELFF. The rearrangement uses TRBV14 and TRBJ2-2; TRBD1 might be the D (5 bases). Germline V gives CDR1 SGHDN, CDR2 FVKESK. The germline V and J ends were trimmed by 5 bases and 5 bases, with 9 bases remaining between them. This CDR3 comprises 13 residues.